This is a list of T cell receptor beta chains from one sample in a study of cytomegalovirus exposure and HLA in healthy donors. Sequencing was performed with immunoSEQ multiplex PCR; in TCRdb, only in-frame clones are kept and a portion is missing. This table holds around 120,000 clones, approximately 78% found once. Input material: PBMCs. All receptors come from a woman aged 40-49 years in good health and CMV-seronegative. Each CDR3 is given with its conserved first and last residue. Fields, in order: V gene, CDR3 length, clone size, J gene, D gene, CDR3 DNA, CDR3 protein. A D gene is named only where the DNA matches it firmly. Only some rows state a clone size, as once, few, many or a class for expanded clones.

V gene: TRBV6-1
CDR3 length: 15
clone size: -
J gene: TRBJ2-3
D gene: TRBD2
CDR3 DNA: TGTGCCAGCAGTTTCCTAGCGGGGAGCACAGATACGCAGTATTTT
CDR3 protein: CASSFLAGSTDTQYF

V gene: TRBV7-9
CDR3 length: 13
clone size: -
J gene: TRBJ1-4
D gene: TRBD1
CDR3 DNA: TGTGCCAGCAGTTTGGGACAGTGGGAAAAACTGTTTTTT
CDR3 protein: CASSLGQWEKLFF

V gene: TRBV19
CDR3 length: 13
clone size: -
J gene: TRBJ2-7
D gene: TRBD2
CDR3 DNA: TGTGCCAGTAGTCCTAGGCTAGCGGTCGAGCAGTACTTC
CDR3 protein: CASSPRLAVEQYF

V gene: TRBV23-1
CDR3 length: 10
clone size: -
J gene: TRBJ2-3
D gene: -
CDR3 DNA: TGCGCCAGCAGTCAATGTGGCAGGTATTTT
CDR3 protein: CASSQCGRYF

V gene: TRBV20-1
CDR3 length: 11
clone size: -
J gene: TRBJ2-3
D gene: TRBD2
CDR3 DNA: TGCAGCGGGACTAGTCCAGATACGCAGTATTTT
CDR3 protein: CSGTSPDTQYF

V gene: TRBV19
CDR3 length: 13
clone size: -
J gene: TRBJ2-7
D gene: -
CDR3 DNA: TGTGCCAGTAGTATATTCCCCGAGGGCGAGCAGTACTTC
CDR3 protein: CASSIFPEGEQYF

V gene: TRBV19
CDR3 length: 13
clone size: few
J gene: TRBJ1-2
D gene: TRBD1
CDR3 DNA: TGTGCCAGTAGGAGGGGGACAGGGTCTGGCTACACCTTC
CDR3 protein: CASRRGTGSGYTF

V gene: TRBV7-3
CDR3 length: 14
clone size: -
J gene: TRBJ1-1
D gene: -
CDR3 DNA: TGTGCCAGCAGCTTAGGAGGTGTGAACACTGAAGCTTTCTTT
CDR3 protein: CASSLGGVNTEAFF

V gene: TRBV19
CDR3 length: 15
clone size: once
J gene: TRBJ1-5
D gene: TRBD1
CDR3 DNA: TGTGCCAGCCGCGGACAGGGTAATAGCAATCAGCCCCAGCATTTT
CDR3 protein: CASRGQGNSNQPQHF

V gene: TRBV6-6
CDR3 length: 12
clone size: -
J gene: TRBJ2-7
D gene: -
CDR3 DNA: TGTGCCAGCAGTTATCTGGAGGGGGAGCAGTACTTC
CDR3 protein: CASSYLEGEQYF

V gene: TRBV27
CDR3 length: 18
clone size: once
J gene: TRBJ2-1
D gene: TRBD2
CDR3 DNA: TGTGCCAGCACTTCAGCGGGACTAGCGGGAGGGTCTTACAATGAGCAGTTCTTC
CDR3 protein: CASTSAGLAGGSYNEQFF

V gene: TRBV4-3
CDR3 length: 18
clone size: -
J gene: TRBJ2-2
D gene: TRBD1
CDR3 DNA: TGCGCCAGCAGCCAAGATGGGACAGGGATCTTGAACACCGGGGAGCTGTTTTTT
CDR3 protein: CASSQDGTGILNTGELFF

V gene: TRBV27
CDR3 length: 12
clone size: -
J gene: TRBJ1-1
D gene: -
CDR3 DNA: TGTGCCAGCAGTTTTTCGGGGTCCGAAGCTTTCTTT
CDR3 protein: CASSFSGSEAFF

V gene: TRBV18
CDR3 length: 15
clone size: -
J gene: TRBJ1-2
D gene: TRBD1
CDR3 DNA: TGTGCCAGCTCCCCCGGGACAGGGAACTACTATGGCTACACCTTC
CDR3 protein: CASSPGTGNYYGYTF

V gene: TRBV7-8
CDR3 length: 18
clone size: once
J gene: TRBJ1-5
D gene: TRBD1
CDR3 DNA: TGTGCCAGCAGCTCCTTGACAGGGGGGCAATATAGCAATCAGCCCCAGCATTTT
CDR3 protein: CASSSLTGGQYSNQPQHF

V gene: TRBV4-3
CDR3 length: 17
clone size: -
J gene: TRBJ1-5
D gene: TRBD1
CDR3 DNA: TGCGCCAGCAGCCAGGCGGCGTACTTACAGGGGTCGCAGCCCCAGCATTTT
CDR3 protein: CASSQAAYLQGSQPQHF

V gene: TRBV19
CDR3 length: 15
clone size: once
J gene: TRBJ1-6
D gene: -
CDR3 DNA: TGTGCCAGTAGCCCGTCCAACGACAGACGGTCACCCCTCCACTTT
CDR3 protein: CASSPSNDRRSPLHF

V gene: TRBV28
CDR3 length: 15
clone size: once
J gene: TRBJ2-7
D gene: TRBD2
CDR3 DNA: TGTGCCAGCAGTTCAACCCCTAGCGGGAGTAACGAGCAGTACTTC
CDR3 protein: CASSSTPSGSNEQYF

V gene: TRBV6-5
CDR3 length: 14
clone size: -
J gene: TRBJ2-1
D gene: TRBD1
CDR3 DNA: TGTGCCAGCAGTGGACAGGGGGCTTCCCCCGAGCAGTTCTTC
CDR3 protein: CASSGQGASPEQFF

V gene: TRBV7-2
CDR3 length: 16
clone size: -
J gene: TRBJ2-5
D gene: TRBD1
CDR3 DNA: TGTGCCAGCAGCCCAAACAGGGGTGGGGCACAAGAGACCCAGCACTTC
CDR3 protein: CASSPNRGGAQETQHF

V gene: TRBV7-2
CDR3 length: 14
clone size: -
J gene: TRBJ2-1
D gene: TRBD2
CDR3 DNA: TGTGCCAGCACGGCGGGACTAGCGGGAGGTAAGCAGTTCTTC
CDR3 protein: CASTAGLAGGKQFF

V gene: TRBV11-2
CDR3 length: 15
clone size: -
J gene: TRBJ1-1
D gene: -
CDR3 DNA: TGTGCCAGCAGCACTCAGGGTTGGGTAAAAACTGAAGCTTTCTTT
CDR3 protein: CASSTQGWVKTEAFF